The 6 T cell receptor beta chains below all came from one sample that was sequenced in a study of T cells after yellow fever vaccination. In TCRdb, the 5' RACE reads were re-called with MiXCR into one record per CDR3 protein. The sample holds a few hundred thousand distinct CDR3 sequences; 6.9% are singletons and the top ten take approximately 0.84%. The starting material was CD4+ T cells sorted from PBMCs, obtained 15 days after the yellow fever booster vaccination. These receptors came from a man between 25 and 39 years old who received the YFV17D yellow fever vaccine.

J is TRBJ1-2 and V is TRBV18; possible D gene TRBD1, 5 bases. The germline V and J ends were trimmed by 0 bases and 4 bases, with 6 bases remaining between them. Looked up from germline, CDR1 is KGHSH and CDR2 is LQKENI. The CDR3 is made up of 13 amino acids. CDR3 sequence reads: CASSPPGVYGYTF. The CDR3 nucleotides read TGTGCCAGCTCACCACCAGGGGTCTATGGCTACACCTTC.

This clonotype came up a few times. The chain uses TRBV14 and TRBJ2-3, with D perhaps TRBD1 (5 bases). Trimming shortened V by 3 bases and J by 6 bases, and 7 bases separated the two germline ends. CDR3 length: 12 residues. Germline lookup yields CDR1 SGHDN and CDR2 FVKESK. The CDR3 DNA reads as TGTGCCAGCAGCCACAACAGGGATACGCAGTATTTT. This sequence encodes CASSHNRDTQYF.

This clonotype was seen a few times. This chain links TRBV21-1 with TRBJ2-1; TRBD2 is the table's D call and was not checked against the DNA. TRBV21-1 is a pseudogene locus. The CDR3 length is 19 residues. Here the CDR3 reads CASSKGKTGLAGDHNEQFF. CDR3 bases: TGTGCCAGCAGCAAAGGGAAAACAGGACTAGCGGGAGACCACAATGAGCAGTTCTTC.

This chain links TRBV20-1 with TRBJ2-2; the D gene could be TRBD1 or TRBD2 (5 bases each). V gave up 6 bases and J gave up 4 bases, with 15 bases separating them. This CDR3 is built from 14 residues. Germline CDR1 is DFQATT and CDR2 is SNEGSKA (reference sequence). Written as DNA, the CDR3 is TGCAGTGCAAAACCGGGGCGGACCACCGGGGAGCTGTTTTTT. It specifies CSAKPGRTTGELFF.

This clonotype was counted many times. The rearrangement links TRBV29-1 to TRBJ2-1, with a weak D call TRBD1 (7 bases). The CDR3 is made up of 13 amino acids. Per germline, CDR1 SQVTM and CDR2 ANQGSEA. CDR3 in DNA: TGCACCGGCGGGACAGCGACCTACAATGAGCAGTTCTTC. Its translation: CTGGTATYNEQFF.

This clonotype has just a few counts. The CDR3 DNA sequence: TGTGCCAGCAGCCAGCCTGGGGCCAACGTCCTGACTTTC. Translation gives CASSQPGANVLTF. The chain employs TRBV3-1 and TRBJ2-6; D call uncertain. The V end was cut by 3 bases, the J end by 2 bases, with 2 bases between. The CDR3 covers 13 residues. CDR1 and CDR2 from the germline V gene are LGHDT and YNNKEL (reference sequence).